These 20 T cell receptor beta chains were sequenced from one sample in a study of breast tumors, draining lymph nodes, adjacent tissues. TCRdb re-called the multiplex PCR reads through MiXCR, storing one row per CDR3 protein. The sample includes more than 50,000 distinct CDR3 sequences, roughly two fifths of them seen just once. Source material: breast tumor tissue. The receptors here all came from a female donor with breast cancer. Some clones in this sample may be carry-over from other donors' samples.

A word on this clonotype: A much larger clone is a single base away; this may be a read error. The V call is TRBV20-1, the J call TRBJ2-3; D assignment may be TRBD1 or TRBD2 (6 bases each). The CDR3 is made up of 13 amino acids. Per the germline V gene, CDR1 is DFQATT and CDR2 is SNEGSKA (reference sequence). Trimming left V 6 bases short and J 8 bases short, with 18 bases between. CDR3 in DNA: TGCAGTGCCTTGAGGGGCAGGGGAGGTACGCAGTATTTT. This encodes CSALRGRGGTQYF.

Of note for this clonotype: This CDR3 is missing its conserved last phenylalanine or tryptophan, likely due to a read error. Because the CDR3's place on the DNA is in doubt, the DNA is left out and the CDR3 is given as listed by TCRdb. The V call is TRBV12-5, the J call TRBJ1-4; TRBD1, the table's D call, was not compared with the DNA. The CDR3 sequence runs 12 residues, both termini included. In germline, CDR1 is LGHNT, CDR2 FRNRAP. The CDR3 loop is CASGTPRAPQLY.

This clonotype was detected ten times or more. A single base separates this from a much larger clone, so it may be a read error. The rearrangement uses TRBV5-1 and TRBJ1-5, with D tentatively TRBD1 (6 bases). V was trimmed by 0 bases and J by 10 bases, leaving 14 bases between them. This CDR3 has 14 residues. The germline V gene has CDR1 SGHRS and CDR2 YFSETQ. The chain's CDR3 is CASSLEGGWHPQHF. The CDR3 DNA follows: TGCGCCAGCAGCTTGGAAGGGGGTTGGCACCCCCAGCATTTT.

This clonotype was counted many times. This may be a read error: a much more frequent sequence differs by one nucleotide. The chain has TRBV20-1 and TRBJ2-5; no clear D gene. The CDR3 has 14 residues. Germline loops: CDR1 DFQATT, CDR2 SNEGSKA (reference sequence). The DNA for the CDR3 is TGCAGTGCTAGAAGGCTCGCGACGCAAGCGACCCAGTACTTC. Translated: CSARRLATQATQYF.

DNA for the CDR3: TGTGCCAGCAGCGGGTATGGGGGTGGTAACTATGGCTACACCTTC. This codes for CASSGYGGGNYGYTF. The chain has TRBV9 and TRBJ1-2; perhaps TRBD1 as D (5 bases). V was trimmed by 3 bases and J by 1 base, leaving 13 bases between them. CDR3 size: 15 residues. Germline V gene data show CDR1 as SGDLS and CDR2 as YYNGEE. The full variable domain, completed using reference TRBV9 and TRBJ1-2, is DSGVTQTPKHLITATGQRVTLRCSPRSGDLSVYWYQQSLDQGLQFLIQYYNGEERAKGNILERFSAQQFPDLHSELNLSSLELGDSALYFCASSGYGGGNYGYTFGSGTRLTVV.

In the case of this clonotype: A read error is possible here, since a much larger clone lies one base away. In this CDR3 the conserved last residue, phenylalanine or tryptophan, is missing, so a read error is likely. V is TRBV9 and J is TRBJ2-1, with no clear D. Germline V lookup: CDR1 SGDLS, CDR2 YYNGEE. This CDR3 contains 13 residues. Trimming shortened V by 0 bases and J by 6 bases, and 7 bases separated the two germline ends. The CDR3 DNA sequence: TGTGCCAGCAGCGTAGCACCCCTCAATGAGCAGTTCTCC. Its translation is CASSVAPLNEQFS.

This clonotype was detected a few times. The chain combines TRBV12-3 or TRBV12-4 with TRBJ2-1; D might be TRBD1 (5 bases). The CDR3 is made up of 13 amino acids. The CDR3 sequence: CANPKGLYNEQFF. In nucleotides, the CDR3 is TGTGCTAACCCGAAGGGGCTCTACAATGAGCAGTTCTTC.

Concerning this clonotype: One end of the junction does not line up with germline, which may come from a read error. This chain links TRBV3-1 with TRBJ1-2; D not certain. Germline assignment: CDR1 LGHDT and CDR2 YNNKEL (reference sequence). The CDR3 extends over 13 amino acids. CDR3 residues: CAGMRPDSYGYTF. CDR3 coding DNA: TGCGCCGGCATGAGGCCCGATAGCTATGGCTACACCTTC.

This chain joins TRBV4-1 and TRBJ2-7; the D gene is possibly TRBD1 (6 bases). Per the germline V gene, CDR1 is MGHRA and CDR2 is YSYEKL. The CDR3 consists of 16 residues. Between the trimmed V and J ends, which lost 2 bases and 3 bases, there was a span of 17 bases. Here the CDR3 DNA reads TGCGCCAGCAGCCAATTCTCTTGGACAGACATCTACGAGCAGTACTTC. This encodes CASSQFSWTDIYEQYF.

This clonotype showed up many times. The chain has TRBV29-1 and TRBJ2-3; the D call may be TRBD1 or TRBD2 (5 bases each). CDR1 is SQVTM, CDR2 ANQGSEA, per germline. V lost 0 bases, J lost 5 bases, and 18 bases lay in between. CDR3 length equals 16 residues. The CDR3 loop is CSVEDLGDHGGDTQYF. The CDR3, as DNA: TGCAGCGTTGAAGATCTTGGGGATCATGGGGGAGATACGCAGTATTTT.

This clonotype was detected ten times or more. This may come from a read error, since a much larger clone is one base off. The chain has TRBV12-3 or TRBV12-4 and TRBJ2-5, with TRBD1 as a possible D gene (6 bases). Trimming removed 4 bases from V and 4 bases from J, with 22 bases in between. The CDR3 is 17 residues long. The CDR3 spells CASSCGPGERLSETQYF. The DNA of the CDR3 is TGTGCCAGCAGTTGCGGGCCAGGGGAGAGGCTATCAGAGACCCAGTACTTC.

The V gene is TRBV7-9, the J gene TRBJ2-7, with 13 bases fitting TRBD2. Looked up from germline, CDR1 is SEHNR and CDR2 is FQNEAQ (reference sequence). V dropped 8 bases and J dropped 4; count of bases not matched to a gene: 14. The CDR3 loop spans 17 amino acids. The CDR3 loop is CASPTSGGTGGCYEQYF. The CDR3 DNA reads TGTGCCAGCCCGACTAGCGGGGGGACAGGGGGTTGTTACGAGCAGTACTTC.

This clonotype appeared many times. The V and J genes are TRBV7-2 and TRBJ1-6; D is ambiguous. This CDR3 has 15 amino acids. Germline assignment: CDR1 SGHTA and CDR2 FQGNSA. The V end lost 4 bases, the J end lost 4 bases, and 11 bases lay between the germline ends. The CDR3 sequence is CASSSTVNYNSPLHF. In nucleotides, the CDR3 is TGTGCCAGCAGCTCCACGGTCAATTATAATTCACCCCTCCACTTT. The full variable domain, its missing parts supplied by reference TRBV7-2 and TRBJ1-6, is GAGVSQSPSNKVTEKGKDVELRCDPISGHTALYWYRQSLGQGLEFLIYFQGNSAPDKSGLPSDRFSAERTGGSVSTLTIQRTQQEDSAVYLCASSSTVNYNSPLHFGNGTRLTVT.

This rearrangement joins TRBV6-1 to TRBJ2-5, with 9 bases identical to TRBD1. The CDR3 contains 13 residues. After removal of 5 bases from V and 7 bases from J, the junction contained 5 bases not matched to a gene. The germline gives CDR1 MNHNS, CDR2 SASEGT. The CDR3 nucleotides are TGTGCCAGCAGTTTTACAGGGGGCGTGACCCAGTACTTC. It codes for CASSFTGGVTQYF.

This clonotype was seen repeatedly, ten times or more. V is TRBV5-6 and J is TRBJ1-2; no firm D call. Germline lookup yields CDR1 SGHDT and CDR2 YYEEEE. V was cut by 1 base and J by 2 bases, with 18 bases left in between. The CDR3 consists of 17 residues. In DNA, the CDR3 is TGTGCCAGCAGCTTGTTGTTTGATCCTACCTCAAACTATGGCTACACCTTC. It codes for CASSLLFDPTSNYGYTF.

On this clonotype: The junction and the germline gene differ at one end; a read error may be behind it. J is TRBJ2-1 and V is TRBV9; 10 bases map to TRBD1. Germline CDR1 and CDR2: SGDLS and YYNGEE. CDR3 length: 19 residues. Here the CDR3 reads CASSEIPRDRGRSYNEQFF. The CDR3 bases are TGTGCCAGTTCCGAGATTCCACGGGACAGGGGCCGTTCCTACAATGAGCAGTTTTTC.

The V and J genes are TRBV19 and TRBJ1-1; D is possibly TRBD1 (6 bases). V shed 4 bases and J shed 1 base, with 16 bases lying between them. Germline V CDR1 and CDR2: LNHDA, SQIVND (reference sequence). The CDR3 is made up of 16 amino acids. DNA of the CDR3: TGTGCCAGTAGTAGCCGGGAAGCAGGGGCGAACACTGAAGCTTTCTTT. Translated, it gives CASSSREAGANTEAFF.

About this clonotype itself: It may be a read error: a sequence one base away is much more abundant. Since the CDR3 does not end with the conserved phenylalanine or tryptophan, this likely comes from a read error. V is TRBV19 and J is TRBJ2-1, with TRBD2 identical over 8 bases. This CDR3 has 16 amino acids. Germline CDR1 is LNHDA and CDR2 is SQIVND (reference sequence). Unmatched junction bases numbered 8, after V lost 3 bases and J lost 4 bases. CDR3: CASSILVGGRYNEQFS. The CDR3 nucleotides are TGTGCCAGTAGTATCTTAGTAGGCGGGAGGTACAATGAGCAGTTCTCC.

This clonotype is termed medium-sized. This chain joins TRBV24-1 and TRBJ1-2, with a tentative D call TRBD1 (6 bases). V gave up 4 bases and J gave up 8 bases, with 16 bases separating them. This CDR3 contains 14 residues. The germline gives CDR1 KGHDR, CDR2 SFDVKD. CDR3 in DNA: TGTGCCACCAGTGACCCAGGGGTATCGCAAGGCTACACCTTC. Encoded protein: CATSDPGVSQGYTF.

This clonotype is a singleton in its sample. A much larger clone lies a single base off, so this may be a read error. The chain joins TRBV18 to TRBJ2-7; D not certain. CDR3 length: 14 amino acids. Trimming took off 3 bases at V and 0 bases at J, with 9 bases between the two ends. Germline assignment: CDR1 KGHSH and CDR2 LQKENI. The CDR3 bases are TGTGCCAGCTCACCGCCCCAGGTCTCCTACGAGCAGTACTTC. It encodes CASSPPQVSYEQYF. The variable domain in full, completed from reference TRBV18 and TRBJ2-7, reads NAGVMQNPRHLVRRRGQEARLRCSPMKGHSHVYWYRQLPEEGLKFMVYLQKENIIDESGMPKERFSAEFPKEGPSILRIQQVVRGDSAAYFCASSPPQVSYEQYFGPGTRLTVT.